The 10 T cell receptor beta chains below come from one sample, sequenced in a study of CXCR3-negative and CXCR3-positive naive CD8 T cells. Study-level points and caveats: Hydrophobicity was higher for TRB CDR3s found in CXCR3-positive naive cells than in CXCR3-negative naive cells.

5' RACE with UMI labels generated the TRB cDNA libraries. TCRdb re-called the 5' RACE reads and catalogs CDR3 proteins one per entry, DNA excluded. The sample table includes 120,000 or so distinct CDR3 sequences. For these TCRs, the target antigens are not known. Sequencing used naive CXCR3+ CD8+ T cells from blood. The subset: CD45RO-CCR7+CD27+CD95- naive CD8+ T cells expressing CXCR3 (TNR3+). The receptor source for this set is a human donor in good health. Some clones in this sample may be carry-over from other donors' samples.

This sequence joins TRBV19 and TRBJ1-1; TCRdb's D call, TRBD1, is unchecked because there is no DNA. Germline CDR1 is LNHDA and CDR2 is SQIVND (reference sequence). The length of the CDR3 is 15 residues. The CDR3 region is CASSIPQGMNTEAFF.

This chain connects TRBV5-6 to TRBJ1-5; as DNA is missing, the TRBD1 call by TCRdb cannot be tested. The CDR3 totals 16 residues. The germline V gene encodes CDR1 SGHDT and CDR2 YYEEEE. The CDR3 sequence: CASQPWDRDSNQPQHF.

The rearrangement links TRBV29-1 to TRBJ2-7; the TCRdb call, TRBD1, lacks DNA for checking. The CDR3 spans 16 residues. Germline CDR1 reads SQVTM; CDR2 reads ANQGSEA. The CDR3 region is CSVEAPSGTGVYEQYF.

The CDR3 is CASSGDRGGNIQYF. The chain employs TRBV5-6 and TRBJ2-4; TCRdb proposes TRBD1, but this gene call is untestable without DNA. Germline CDR1 and CDR2: SGHDT and YYEEEE. The CDR3 totals 14 residues.

CDR3 amino acids: CSAPSGGLDEQYF. The chain carries TRBV20-1 and TRBJ2-7; TCRdb picks TRBD2, but there is no DNA to check that call. The V gene's germline CDR1 is DFQATT and CDR2 SNEGSKA (reference sequence). The CDR3 loop spans 13 amino acids.

This chain links TRBV30 with TRBJ1-1; the TCRdb call, TRBD1, lacks DNA for checking. The CDR3 is 14 amino acids. Germline CDR1 reads GTSNPN; CDR2 reads SVGIG (reference sequence). The CDR3 sequence is CAWRGGHGNTEAFF.

This rearrangement joins TRBV28 to TRBJ1-5. Germline V CDR1 and CDR2: MDHEN, SYDVKM. The CDR3 contains 12 residues. CDR3 sequence: CASSWANQPQHF.

V and J are TRBV7-9 and TRBJ1-6; the TCRdb call, TRBD1, lacks DNA for checking. CDR1 is SEHNR, CDR2 FQNEAQ, per germline (reference sequence). The CDR3 consists of 15 residues. The CDR3 region is CASSLAPEGNSPLHF.

This chain joins TRBV18 and TRBJ2-1; TCRdb returns TRBD2, unconfirmable since there is no DNA. Germline CDR1 reads KGHSH; CDR2 reads LQKENI. This CDR3 spans 18 amino acids. CDR3 protein: CASRAATSGGPSYNEQFF.

This chain connects TRBV11-3 to TRBJ2-3. This CDR3 is built from 13 residues. Germline lookup yields CDR1 SGHNT and CDR2 YENEEA. CDR3 amino acids: CASSHRLTDTQYF.